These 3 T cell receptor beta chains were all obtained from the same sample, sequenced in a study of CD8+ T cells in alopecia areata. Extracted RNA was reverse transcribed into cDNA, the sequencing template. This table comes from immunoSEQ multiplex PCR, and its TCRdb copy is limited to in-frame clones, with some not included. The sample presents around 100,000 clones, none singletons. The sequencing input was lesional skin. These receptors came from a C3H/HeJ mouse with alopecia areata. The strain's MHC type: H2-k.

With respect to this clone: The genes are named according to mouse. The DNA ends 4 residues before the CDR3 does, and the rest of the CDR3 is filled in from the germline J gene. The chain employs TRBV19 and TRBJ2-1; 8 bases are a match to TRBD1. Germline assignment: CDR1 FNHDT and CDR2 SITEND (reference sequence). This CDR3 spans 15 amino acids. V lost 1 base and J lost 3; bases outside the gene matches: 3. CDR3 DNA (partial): TGTGCCAGCAGTATAATTCAGGGGGCCTATGCT. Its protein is CASSIIQGAYA. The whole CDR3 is CASSIIQGAYAEQFF. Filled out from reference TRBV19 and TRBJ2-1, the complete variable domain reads GGIITQTPKFLIGQEGQKLTLKCQQNFNHDTMYWYRQDSGKGLRLIYYSITENDLQKGDLSEGYDASREKKSSFSLTVTSAQKNEMAVFLCASSIIQGAYAEQFFGPGTRLTVL.

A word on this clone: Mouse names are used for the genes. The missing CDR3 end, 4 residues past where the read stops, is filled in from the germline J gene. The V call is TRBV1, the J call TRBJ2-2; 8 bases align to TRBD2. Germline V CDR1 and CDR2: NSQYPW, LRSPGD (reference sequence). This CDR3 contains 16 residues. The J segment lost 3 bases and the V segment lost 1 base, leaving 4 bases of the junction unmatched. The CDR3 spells CTCSAAGGRHTGQLYF. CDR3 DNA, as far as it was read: TGCACCTGCAGTGCAGCGGGGGGGCGCCACACCGGG.

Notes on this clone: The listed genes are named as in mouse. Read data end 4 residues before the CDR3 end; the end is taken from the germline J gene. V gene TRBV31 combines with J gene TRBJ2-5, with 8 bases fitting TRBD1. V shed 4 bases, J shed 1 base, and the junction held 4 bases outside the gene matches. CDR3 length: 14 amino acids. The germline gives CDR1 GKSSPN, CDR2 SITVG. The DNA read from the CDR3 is TGTGCCTGGAACCTACAGGGGGACCAAGAC. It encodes CAWNLQGDQD. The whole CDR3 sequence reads CAWNLQGDQDTQYF.